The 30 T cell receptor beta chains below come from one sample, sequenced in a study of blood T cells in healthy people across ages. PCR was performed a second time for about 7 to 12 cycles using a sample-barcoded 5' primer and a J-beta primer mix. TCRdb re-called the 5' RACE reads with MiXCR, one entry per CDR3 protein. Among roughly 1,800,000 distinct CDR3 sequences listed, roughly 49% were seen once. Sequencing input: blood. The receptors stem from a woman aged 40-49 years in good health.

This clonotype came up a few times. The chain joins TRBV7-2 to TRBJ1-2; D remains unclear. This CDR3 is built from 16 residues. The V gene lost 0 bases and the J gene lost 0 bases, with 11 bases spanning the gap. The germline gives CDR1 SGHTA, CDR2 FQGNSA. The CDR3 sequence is CASSLARTVPNYGYTF. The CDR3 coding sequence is TGTGCCAGCAGCTTAGCGCGCACAGTCCCTAACTATGGCTACACCTTC.

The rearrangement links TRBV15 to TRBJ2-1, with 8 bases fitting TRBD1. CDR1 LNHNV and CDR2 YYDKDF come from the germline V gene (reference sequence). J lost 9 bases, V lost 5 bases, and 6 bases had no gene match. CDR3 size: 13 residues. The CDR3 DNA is TGTGCCACCAGCGGGGGACAGGATCGTGAGCAGTTCTTC. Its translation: CATSGGQDREQFF. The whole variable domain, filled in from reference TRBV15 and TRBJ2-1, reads DAMVIQNPRYQVTQFGKPVTLSCSQTLNHNVMYWYQQKSSQAPKLLFHYYDKDFNNEADTPDNFQSRRPNTSFCFLDIRSPGLGDTAMYLCATSGGQDREQFFGPGTRLTVL.

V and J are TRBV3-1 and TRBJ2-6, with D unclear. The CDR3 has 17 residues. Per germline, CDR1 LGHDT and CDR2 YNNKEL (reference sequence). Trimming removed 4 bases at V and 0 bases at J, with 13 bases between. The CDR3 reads CASSRAPSPSGANVLTF. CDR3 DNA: TGTGCCAGCAGCCGGGCCCCCTCCCCCTCTGGGGCCAACGTCCTGACTTTC.

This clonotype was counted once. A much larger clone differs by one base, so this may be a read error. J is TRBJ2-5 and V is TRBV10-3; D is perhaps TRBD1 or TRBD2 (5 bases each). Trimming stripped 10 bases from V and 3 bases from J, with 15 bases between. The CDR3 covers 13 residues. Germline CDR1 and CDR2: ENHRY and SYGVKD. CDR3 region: CATGTEVKETQYF. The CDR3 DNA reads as TGTGCCACCGGGACGGAGGTAAAAGAGACCCAGTACTTC.

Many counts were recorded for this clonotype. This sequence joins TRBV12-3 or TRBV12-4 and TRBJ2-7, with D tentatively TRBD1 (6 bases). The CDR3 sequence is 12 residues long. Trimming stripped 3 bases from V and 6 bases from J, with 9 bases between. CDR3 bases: TGTGCCAGCAGTTTCGACAGGACCGAGCAGTACTTC. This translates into CASSFDRTEQYF.

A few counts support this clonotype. CDR3 bases: TGTGCCAGCAGCTTAGACACTAGCGGGGGATTGAATGAGCAGTTCTTC. Protein: CASSLDTSGGLNEQFF. The V call is TRBV7-2, the J call TRBJ2-1; 11 bases match TRBD2. The CDR3 consists of 16 residues. Germline trimming cut 1 base from V and 7 bases from J; bases unmatched to any gene: 6. Germline CDR1 and CDR2: SGHTA and FQGNSA.

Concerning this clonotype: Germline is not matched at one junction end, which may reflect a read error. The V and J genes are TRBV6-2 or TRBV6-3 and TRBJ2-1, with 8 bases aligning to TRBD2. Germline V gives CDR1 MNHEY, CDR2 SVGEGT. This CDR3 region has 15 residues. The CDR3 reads CAGSPRGGSYNEQFF. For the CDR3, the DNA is TGTGCCGGCAGTCCTCGGGGGGGCTCCTACAATGAGCAGTTCTTC.

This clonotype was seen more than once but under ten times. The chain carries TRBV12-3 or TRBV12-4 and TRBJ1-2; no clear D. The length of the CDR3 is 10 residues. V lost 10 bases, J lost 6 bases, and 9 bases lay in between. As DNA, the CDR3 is TGTGCCATTGGAGGAGATGGCTACACCTTC. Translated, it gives CAIGGDGYTF.

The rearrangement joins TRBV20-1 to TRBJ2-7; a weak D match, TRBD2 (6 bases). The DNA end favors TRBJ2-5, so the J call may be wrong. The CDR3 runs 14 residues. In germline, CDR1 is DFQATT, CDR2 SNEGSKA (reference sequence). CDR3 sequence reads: CSAEKGTGAETQYF. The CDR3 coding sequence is TGCAGTGCTGAAAAGGGTACGGGAGCTGAGACCCAGTACTTC.

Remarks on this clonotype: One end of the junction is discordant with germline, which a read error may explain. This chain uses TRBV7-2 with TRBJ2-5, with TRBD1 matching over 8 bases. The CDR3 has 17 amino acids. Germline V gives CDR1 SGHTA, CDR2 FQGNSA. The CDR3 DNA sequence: TGTGCCGGCAGCTCTCCAGACAGGGGAGTGCGACAAGAGACCCAGTACTTC. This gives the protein CAGSSPDRGVRQETQYF.

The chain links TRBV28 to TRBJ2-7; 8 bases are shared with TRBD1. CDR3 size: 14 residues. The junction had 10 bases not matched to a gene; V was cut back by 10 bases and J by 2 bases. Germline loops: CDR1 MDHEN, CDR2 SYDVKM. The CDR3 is CATQSGGLTYEQYF. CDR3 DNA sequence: TGTGCCACTCAGTCAGGGGGCTTGACCTACGAGCAGTACTTC. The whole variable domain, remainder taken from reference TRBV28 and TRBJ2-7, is DVKVTQSSRYLVKRTGEKVFLECVQDMDHENMFWYRQDPGLGLRLIYFSYDVKMKEKGDIPEGYSVSREKKERFSLILESASTNQTSMYLCATQSGGLTYEQYFGPGTRLTVT.

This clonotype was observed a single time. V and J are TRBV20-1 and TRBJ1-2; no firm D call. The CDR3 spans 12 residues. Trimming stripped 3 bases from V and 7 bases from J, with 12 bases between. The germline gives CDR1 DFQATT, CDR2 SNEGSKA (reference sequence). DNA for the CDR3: TGCAGTGCTAGGAGGGAGCCGCCTGGCTACACCTTC. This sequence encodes CSARREPPGYTF.

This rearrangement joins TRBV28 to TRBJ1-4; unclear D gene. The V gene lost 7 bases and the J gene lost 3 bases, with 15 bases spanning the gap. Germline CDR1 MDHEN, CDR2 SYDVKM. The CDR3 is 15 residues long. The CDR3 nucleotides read TGTGCCAGCAACACCAACCAGCCGCCTAATGAAAAACTGTTTTTT. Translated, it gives CASNTNQPPNEKLFF. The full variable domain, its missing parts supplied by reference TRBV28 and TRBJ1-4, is DVKVTQSSRYLVKRTGEKVFLECVQDMDHENMFWYRQDPGLGLRLIYFSYDVKMKEKGDIPEGYSVSREKKERFSLILESASTNQTSMYLCASNTNQPPNEKLFFGSGTQLSVL.

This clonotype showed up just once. This chain's CDR3 is CASSQSSRLAGGKNTGELFF. CDR3 in DNA: TGCGCCAGCAGCCAAAGTTCCAGACTAGCGGGGGGGAAGAACACCGGGGAGCTGTTTTTT. V usage is TRBV4-1 and J usage is TRBJ2-2, with 14 positions matching TRBD2. The CDR3 has 20 residues. CDR1 is MGHRA and CDR2 is YSYEKL in the germline V gene. V lost 2 bases to trimming and J lost 1 base; unmatched junction nucleotides: 9.

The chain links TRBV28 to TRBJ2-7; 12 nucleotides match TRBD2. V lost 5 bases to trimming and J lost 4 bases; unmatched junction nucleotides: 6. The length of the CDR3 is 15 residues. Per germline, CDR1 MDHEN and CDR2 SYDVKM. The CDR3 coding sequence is TGTGCCAGCAGTCGACTAGCGGGGGCCCCGTACGAGCAGTACTTC. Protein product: CASSRLAGAPYEQYF.

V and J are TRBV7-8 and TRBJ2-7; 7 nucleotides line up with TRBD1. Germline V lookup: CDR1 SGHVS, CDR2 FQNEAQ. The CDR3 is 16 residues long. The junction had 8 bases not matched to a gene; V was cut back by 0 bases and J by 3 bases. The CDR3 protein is CASSLAVRTGLYEQYF. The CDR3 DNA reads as TGTGCCAGCAGCTTAGCGGTTAGGACAGGCCTCTACGAGCAGTACTTC.

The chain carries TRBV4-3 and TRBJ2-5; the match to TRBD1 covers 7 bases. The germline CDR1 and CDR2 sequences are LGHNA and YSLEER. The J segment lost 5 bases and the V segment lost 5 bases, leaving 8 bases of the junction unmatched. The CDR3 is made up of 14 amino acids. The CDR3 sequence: CASSRQGWRETQYF. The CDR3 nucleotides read TGCGCCAGCAGCAGACAGGGTTGGCGGGAGACCCAGTACTTC.

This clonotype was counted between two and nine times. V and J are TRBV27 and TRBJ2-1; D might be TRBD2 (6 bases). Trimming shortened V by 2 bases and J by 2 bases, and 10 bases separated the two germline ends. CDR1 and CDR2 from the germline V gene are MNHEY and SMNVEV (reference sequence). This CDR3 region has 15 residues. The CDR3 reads CASSLVGEAYNEQFF. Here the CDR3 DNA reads TGTGCCAGCAGTTTAGTGGGGGAGGCCTACAATGAGCAGTTCTTC.

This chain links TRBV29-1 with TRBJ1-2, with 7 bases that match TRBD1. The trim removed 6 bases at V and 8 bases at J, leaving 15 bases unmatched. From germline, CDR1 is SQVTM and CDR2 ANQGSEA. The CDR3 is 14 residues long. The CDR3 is CSVYGTDLSSGYTF. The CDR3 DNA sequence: TGCAGCGTCTATGGGACAGACTTATCTAGCGGCTACACCTTC.

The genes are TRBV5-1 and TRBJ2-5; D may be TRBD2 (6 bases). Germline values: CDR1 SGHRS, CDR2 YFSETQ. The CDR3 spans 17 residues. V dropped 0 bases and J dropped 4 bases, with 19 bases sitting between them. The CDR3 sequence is CASSLGVSASVPETQYF. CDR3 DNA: TGCGCCAGCAGCTTGGGTGTATCGGCTAGCGTCCCAGAGACCCAGTACTTC. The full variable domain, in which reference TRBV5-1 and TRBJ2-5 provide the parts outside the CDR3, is KAGVTQTPRYLIKTRGQQVTLSCSPISGHRSVSWYQQTPGQGLQFLFEYFSETQRNKGNFPGRFSGRQFSNSRSEMNVSTLELGDSALYLCASSLGVSASVPETQYFGPGTRLLVL.

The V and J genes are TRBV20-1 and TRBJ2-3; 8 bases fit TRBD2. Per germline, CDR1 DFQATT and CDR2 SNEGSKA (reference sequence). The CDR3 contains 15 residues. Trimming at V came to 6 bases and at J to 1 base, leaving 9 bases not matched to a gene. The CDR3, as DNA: TGCAGTGCGGAACTAGCGGCCCTTGGCACAGATACGCAGTATTTT. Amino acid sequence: CSAELAALGTDTQYF.

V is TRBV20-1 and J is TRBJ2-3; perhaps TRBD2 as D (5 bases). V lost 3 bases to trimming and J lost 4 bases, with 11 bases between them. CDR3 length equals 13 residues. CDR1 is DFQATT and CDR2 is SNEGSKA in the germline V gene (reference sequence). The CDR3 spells CSASALAADTQYF. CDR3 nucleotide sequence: TGCAGTGCTAGTGCGCTAGCCGCAGATACGCAGTATTTT.

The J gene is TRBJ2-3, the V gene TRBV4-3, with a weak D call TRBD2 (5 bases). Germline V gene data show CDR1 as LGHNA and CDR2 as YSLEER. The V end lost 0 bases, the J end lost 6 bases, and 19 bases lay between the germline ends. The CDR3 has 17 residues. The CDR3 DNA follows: TGCGCCAGCAGCCAAGATATAGCGCCTCTTAGATCGGATACGCAGTATTTT. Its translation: CASSQDIAPLRSDTQYF.

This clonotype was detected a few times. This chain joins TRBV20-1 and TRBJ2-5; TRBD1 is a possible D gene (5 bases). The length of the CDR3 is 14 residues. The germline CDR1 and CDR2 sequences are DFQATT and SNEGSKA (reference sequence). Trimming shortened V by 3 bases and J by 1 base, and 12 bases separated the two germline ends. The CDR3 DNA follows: TGCAGTGCTAGCAGGGATAGGGGCCAAGAGACCCAGTACTTC. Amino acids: CSASRDRGQETQYF.

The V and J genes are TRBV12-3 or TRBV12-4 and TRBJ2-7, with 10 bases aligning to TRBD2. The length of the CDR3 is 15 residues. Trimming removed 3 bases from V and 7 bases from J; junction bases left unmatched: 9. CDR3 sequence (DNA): TGTGCCAGCAGTTTTCGGGCTAGCGGGGGAGGAGAGCAGTACTTC. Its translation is CASSFRASGGGEQYF.

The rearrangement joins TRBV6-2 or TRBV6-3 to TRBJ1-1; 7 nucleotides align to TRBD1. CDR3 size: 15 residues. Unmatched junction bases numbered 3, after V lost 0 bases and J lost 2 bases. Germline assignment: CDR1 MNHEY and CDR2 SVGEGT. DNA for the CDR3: TGTGCCAGCAGTTACTCAGGGGGCCCCAACACTGAAGCTTTCTTT. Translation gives CASSYSGGPNTEAFF.

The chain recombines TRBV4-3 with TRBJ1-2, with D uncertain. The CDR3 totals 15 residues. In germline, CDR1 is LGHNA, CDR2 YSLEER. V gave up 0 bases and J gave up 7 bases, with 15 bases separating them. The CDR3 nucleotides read TGCGCCAGCAGCCAAGATCTTTTCGGAGGGTTTGGCTACACCTTC. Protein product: CASSQDLFGGFGYTF.

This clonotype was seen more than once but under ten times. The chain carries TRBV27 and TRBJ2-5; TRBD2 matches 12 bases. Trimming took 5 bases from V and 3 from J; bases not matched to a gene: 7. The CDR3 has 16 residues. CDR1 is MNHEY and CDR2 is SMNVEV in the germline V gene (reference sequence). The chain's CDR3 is CASSETSGGFKETQYF. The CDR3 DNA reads TGTGCCAGCAGTGAGACTAGCGGGGGTTTTAAAGAGACCCAGTACTTC.

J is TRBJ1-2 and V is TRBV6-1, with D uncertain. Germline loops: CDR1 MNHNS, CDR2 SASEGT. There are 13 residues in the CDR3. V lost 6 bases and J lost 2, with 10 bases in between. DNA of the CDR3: TGTGCCAGCAGGACCGGGATGAACTATGGCTACACCTTC. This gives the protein CASRTGMNYGYTF.

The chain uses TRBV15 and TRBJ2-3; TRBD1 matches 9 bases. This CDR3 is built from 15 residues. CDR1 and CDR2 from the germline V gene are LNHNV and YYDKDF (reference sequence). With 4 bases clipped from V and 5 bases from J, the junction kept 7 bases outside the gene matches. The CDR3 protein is CATSIRDRVRDTQYF. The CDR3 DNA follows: TGTGCCACCAGCATCCGGGACAGGGTAAGAGATACGCAGTATTTT.